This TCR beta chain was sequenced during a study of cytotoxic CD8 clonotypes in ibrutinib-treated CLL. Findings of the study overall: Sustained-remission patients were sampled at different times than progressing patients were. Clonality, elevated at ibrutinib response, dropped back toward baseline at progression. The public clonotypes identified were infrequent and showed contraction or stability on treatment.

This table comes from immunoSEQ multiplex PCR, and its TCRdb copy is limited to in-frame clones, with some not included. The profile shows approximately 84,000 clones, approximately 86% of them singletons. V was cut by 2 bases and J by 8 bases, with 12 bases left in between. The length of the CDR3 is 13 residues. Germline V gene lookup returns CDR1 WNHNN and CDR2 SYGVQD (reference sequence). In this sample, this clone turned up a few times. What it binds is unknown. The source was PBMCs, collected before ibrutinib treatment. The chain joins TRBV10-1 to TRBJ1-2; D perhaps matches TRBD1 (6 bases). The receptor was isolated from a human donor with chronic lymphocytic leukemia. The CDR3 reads CASSERGRAGYTF. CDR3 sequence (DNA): TGCGCCAGCAGTGAGCGGGGGCGGGCAGGCTACACCTTC.